One T cell receptor beta chain is described in this entry. As yet, its antigen is unknown. This CDR3 has 14 amino acids. Germline V gives CDR1 DFQATT, CDR2 SNEGSKA (reference sequence). Trimming shortened V by 0 bases and J by 7 bases, and 10 bases separated the two germline ends. The sample comes from a study of CD8+CD57+ T cells in acquired aplastic anemia. For CDR3 and TCR beta VDJ profiling, genomic DNA was the template used. TCRdb used MiXCR to reprocess the reads, holding one entry per CDR3 protein. The data show roughly 150,000 distinct CDR3 sequences, around half seen once. General study findings and limits: Simpson's diversity of CD8+ cells was not significantly different in patients compared with controls. Patients and controls shared approximately 30 CD8+ CDR3 sequences, highly expressed in patients.

In patients chosen for sequencing, flow cytometry had shown CD8+CD57+ cell expansion. Patients, without exception, had severe acquired aplastic anemia. Patients had received no therapy at the time of blood sampling. Specimen: sorted CD4+, CD8+, or CD8+CD57+ T cells (not recorded which) from PBMCs. The clonotype was recovered from a human donor with aplastic anemia. The rearrangement uses TRBV20-1 and TRBJ1-6; D is unclear. The CDR3 sequence: CSARDSRRNSPLHF. The CDR3 DNA is TGCAGTGCTAGAGATTCAAGAAGAAATTCACCCCTCCACTTT.